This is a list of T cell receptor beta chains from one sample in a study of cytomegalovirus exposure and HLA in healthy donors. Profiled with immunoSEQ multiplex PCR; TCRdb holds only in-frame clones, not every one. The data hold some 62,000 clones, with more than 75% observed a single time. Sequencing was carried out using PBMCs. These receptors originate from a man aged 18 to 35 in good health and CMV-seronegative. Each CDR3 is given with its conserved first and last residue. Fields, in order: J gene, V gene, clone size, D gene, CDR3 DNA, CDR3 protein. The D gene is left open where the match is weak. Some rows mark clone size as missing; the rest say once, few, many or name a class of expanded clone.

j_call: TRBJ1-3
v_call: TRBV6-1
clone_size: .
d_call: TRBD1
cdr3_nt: TGTGCCAGCAGGGAGGGACAGGGAAACACCATATATTTT
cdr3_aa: CASREGQGNTIYF

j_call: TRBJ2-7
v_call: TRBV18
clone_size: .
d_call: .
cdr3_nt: TGTGCCAGCTCACTCCCCGGGACGGACTACGGGCAGTACTTC
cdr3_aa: CASSLPGTDYGQYF

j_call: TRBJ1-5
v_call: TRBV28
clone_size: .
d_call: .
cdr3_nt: TGTGCCAGCAGTACAGGTAGCAATCAGCCCCAGCATTTT
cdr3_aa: CASSTGSNQPQHF

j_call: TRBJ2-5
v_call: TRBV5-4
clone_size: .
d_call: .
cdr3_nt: TGTGCCAGCAGCCTCCCAGACGACAGGGCGGGGGGGACCCAGTACTTC
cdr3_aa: CASSLPDDRAGGTQYF

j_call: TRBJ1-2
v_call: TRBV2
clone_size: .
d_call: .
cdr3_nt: TGTGCCAGCACTGGCAGTAACTATGGCTACACCTTC
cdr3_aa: CASTGSNYGYTF

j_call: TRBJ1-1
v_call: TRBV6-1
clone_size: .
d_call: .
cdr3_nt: TGTGCCAGCAGTGCAATCAGGGCGGGAACTGAAGCTTTCTTT
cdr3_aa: CASSAIRAGTEAFF

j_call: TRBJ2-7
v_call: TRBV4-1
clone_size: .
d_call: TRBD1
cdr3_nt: TGCGCCAGCAGCCAAGGGACAGGGGGTTCCTACGAGCAGTACTTC
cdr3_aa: CASSQGTGGSYEQYF

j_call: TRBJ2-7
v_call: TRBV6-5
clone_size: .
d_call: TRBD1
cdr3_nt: TGTGCCACCCACGTCCGGACAGGGGGCATCTACGAGCAGTACTTC
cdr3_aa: CATHVRTGGIYEQYF

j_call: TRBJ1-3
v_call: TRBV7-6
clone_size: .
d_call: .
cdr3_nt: TGTGCCAGCCAGGATTACTCTGGAAACACCATATATTTT
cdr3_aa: CASQDYSGNTIYF

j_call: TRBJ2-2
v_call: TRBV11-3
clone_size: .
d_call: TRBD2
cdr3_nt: TGTGCCAGCAGCCGACTAGCGGGTACCGGGGAGCTGTTTTTT
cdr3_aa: CASSRLAGTGELFF

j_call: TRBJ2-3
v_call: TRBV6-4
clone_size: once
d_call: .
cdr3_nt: TGTGCCAGCAGACGGGAAGGCACAGATACGCAGTATTTT
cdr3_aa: CASRREGTDTQYF

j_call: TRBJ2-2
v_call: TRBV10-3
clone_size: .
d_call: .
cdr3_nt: TGTGCCATCAGTGAAGGCAGGGGGAACACCGGGGAGCTGTTTTTT
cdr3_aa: CAISEGRGNTGELFF

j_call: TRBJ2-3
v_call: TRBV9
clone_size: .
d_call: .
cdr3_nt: TGTGCCAGCAGCTTAACGGTAGATACGCAGTATTTT
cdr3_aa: CASSLTVDTQYF

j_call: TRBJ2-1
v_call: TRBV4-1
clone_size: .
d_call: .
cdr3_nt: TGCGCCAGCAGCTACACAGGCCGACAGACTTCTGAGCAGTTCTTC
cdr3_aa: CASSYTGRQTSEQFF

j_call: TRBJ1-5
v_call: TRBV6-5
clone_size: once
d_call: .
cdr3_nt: TGTGCCAGCAGCCGCGGGACGGACGAGCAGCCCCAGCATTTT
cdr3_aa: CASSRGTDEQPQHF

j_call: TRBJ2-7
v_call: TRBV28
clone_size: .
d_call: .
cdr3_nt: TGTGCCAGCAGTTCTTTCTCCTACGAGCAGTACTTC
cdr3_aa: CASSSFSYEQYF

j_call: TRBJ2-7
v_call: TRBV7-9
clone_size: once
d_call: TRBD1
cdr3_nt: TGTGCCAGCAGCTCCGGACAGGGTCCCTACGAGCAGTACTTC
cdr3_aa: CASSSGQGPYEQYF

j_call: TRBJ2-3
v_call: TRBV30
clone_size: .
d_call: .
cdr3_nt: TGTGCCTGGAGTTCGGCTAGCAGGCCAGATACGCAGTATTTT
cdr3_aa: CAWSSASRPDTQYF

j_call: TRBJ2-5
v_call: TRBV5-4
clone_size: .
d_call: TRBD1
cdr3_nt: TGTGCCAGCAGCTTCGGGACAGGGGGCGAGGAGACCCAGTACTTC
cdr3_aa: CASSFGTGGEETQYF

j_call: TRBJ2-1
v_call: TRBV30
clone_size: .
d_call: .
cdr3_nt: TGTGCCTGCGACGGGAGCTCCTACAATGAGCAGTTCTTC
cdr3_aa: CACDGSSYNEQFF

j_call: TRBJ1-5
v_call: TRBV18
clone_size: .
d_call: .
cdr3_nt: TGTGCCAGCTCACCCGGACATCTTAGCAATCAGCCCCAGCATTTT
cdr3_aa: CASSPGHLSNQPQHF

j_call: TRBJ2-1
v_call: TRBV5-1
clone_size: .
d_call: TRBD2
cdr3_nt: TGCGCCAGCAGCTTAACGGGGGGACTCAACAATGAGCAGTTCTTC
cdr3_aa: CASSLTGGLNNEQFF

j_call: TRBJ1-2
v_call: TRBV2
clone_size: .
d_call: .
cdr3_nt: TGTGCCAGCAGTGATGAACCGACAGCAGCGCGCGGCTACACCTTC
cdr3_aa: CASSDEPTAARGYTF

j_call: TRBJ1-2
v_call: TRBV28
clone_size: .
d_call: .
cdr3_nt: TGTGCCAGCAGGACCCCAAGTGCAGGGGATCTTTCCTTC
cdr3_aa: CASRTPSAGDLSF

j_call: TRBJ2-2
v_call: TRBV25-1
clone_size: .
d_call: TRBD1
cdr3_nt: TGTGCCAGCCAGGACAGGGGGGCCGGGGAGCTGTTTTTT
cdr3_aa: CASQDRGAGELFF

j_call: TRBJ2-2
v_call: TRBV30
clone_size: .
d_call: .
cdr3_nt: TGTGCCTGGAGTGTACTAGATCGAACCGGGGAGCTGTTTTTT
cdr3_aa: CAWSVLDRTGELFF

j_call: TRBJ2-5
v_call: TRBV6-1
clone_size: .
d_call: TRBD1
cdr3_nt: TGTGCCAGCAGTGATCAACAGGGGCGTCTAGGAGAGACCCAGTACTTC
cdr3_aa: CASSDQQGRLGETQYF

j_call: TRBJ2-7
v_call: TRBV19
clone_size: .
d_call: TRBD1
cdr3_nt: TGTGCCAGTAGGAGGACAGGGGGCGGCCACGAGCAGTACTTC
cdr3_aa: CASRRTGGGHEQYF

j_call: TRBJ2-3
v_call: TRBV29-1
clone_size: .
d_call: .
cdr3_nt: TGCAGCGTTGGAACAGCCGCAGATACGCAGTATTTT
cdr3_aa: CSVGTAADTQYF

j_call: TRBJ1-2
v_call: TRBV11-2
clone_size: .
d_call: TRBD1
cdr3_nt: TGTGCCAGCAGCTTCCGTGGTACAGGGGTTTATGACTATGGCTACACCTTC
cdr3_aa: CASSFRGTGVYDYGYTF

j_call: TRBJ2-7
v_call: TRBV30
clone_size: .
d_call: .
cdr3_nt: TGTGCCTGGAGCCGGCAGGGGGGTGAGCAGTACTTC
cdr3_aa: CAWSRQGGEQYF

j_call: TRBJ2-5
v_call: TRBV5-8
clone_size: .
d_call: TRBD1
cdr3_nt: TGTGCCAGCAGCTTAGGACAGGGTGCCGAGACCCAGTACTTC
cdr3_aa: CASSLGQGAETQYF

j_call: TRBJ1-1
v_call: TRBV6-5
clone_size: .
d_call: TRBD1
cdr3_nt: TGTGCCAGCAGTGCCGGGACAGAGGGCAACACTGAAGCTTTCTTT
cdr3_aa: CASSAGTEGNTEAFF

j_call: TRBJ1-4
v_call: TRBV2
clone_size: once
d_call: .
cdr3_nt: TGTGCCAGCAGTGAGACAAGGGAAAAACTGTTTTTT
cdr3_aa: CASSETREKLFF

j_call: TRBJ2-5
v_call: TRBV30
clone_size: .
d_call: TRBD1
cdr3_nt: TGTGCCCTGGCGCAGGGGGCGCCGGGAGAGACCCAGTACTTC
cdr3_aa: CALAQGAPGETQYF

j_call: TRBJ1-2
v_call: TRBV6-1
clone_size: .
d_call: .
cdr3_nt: TGTGCCAGCAGTGATCAGGTCTATGGCTACACCTTC
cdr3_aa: CASSDQVYGYTF

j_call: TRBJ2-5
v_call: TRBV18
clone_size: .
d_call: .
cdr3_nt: TGTGCCAGCTCACCACCGTACAGCCAAGAGACCCAGTACTTC
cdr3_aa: CASSPPYSQETQYF

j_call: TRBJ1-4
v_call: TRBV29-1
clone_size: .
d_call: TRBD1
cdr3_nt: TGCAGCGAGGTTAACAGGGGTCTAAGGCGAAAACTGTTTTTT
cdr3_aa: CSEVNRGLRRKLFF

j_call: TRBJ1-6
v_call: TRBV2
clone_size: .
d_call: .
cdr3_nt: TGTGCCAGCAGCGCCACAGGAAGCTCCTATAATTCACCCCTCCACTTT
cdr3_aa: CASSATGSSYNSPLHF

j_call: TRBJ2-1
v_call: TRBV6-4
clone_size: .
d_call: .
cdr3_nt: TGTGCCAGCAGTGAAGGGCAGGGTCTAGTCAATGAGCAGTTCTTC
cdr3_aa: CASSEGQGLVNEQFF

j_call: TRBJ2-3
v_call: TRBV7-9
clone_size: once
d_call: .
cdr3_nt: TGTGCCAGCAGCTTGGGCATTCAGGCAGATACGCAGTATTTT
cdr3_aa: CASSLGIQADTQYF

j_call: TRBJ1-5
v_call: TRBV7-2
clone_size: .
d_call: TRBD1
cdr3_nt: TGTGCCAGCAGCTACACAGGGGATATAGCCCAGCATTTT
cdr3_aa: CASSYTGDIAQHF

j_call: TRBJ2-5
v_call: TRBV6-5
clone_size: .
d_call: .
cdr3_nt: TGTGCCAGCAGTCAACAAGAGACCCAGTACTTC
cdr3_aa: CASSQQETQYF

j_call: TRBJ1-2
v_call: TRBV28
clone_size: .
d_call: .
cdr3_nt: TGTGCCAGCAGTTCCGAGGACTATAACCCGGGGTATGGCTACACCTTC
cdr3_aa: CASSSEDYNPGYGYTF

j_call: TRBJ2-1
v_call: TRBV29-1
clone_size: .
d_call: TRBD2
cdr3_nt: TGCAGCGTTGACTCCGGGACTAGCGGGGGGTACAATGAGCAGTTCTTC
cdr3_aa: CSVDSGTSGGYNEQFF

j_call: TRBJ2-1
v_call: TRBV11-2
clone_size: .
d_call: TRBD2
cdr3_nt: TGTGCCAGCAGCTATCTAGCGGCCTCCTACAATGAGCAGTTCTTC
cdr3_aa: CASSYLAASYNEQFF

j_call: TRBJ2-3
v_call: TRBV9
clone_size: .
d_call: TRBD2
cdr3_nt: TGTGCCAGCAGCGTAGAAAGCGGGAGGGCAGATACGCAGTATTTT
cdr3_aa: CASSVESGRADTQYF

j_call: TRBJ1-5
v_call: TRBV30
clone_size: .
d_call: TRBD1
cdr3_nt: TGTGCCTGGAGCGGACAGGAAGGCCAGCCCCAGCATTTT
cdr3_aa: CAWSGQEGQPQHF

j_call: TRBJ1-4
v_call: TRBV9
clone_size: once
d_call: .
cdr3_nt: TGTGCCAGCAGCCCCACGGCAACTAATGAAAAACTGTTTTTT
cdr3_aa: CASSPTATNEKLFF

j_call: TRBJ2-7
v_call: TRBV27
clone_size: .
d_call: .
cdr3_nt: TGTGCCAGCAGTTTAAGGACGGGACTGCCCTACGAGCAGTACTTC
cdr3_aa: CASSLRTGLPYEQYF

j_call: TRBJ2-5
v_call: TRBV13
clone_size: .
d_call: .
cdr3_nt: TGTGCCAGCAGCTTAAGCGGCGAGACCCAGTACTTC
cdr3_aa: CASSLSGETQYF

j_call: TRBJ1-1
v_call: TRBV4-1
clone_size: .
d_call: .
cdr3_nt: TGCGCCAGCAGCCAAGATTGGGGGACCGGGGGCACTGAAGCTTTCTTT
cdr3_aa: CASSQDWGTGGTEAFF

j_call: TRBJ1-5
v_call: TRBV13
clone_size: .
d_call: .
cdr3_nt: TGTGCCAGCACCCGGGGGGATCAGCCCCAGCATTTT
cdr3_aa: CASTRGDQPQHF

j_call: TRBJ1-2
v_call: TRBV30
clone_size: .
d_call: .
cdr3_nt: TGTGCCTGTGCGAGTGCCAGCGTCGGGGGCTACACCTTC
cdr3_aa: CACASASVGGYTF

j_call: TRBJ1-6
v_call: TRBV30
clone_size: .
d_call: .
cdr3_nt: TGTGCCTCGGGGGAGGGGAGCTCCTATAATTCACCCCTCCACTTT
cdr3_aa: CASGEGSSYNSPLHF

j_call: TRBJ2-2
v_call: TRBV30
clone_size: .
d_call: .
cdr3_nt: TGTGCCTGGATTTCTATGAACACCGGGGAGCTGTTTTTT
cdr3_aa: CAWISMNTGELFF

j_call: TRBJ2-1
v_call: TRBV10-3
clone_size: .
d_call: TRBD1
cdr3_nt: TGTGCCATCAGTGAGCCCGCCGGGACAGGGGCCAACAATGAGCAGTTCTTC
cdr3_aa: CAISEPAGTGANNEQFF

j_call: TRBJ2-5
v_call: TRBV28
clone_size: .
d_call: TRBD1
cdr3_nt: TGTGCCAGCACCGGGACAGCCATCCTGGCGGAGACCCAGTACTTC
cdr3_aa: CASTGTAILAETQYF

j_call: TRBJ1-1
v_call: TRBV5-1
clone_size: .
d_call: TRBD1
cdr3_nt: TGCGCCAGCAGCTCCGGGACAGGGTCGGTAGAAGCTTTCTTT
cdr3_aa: CASSSGTGSVEAFF